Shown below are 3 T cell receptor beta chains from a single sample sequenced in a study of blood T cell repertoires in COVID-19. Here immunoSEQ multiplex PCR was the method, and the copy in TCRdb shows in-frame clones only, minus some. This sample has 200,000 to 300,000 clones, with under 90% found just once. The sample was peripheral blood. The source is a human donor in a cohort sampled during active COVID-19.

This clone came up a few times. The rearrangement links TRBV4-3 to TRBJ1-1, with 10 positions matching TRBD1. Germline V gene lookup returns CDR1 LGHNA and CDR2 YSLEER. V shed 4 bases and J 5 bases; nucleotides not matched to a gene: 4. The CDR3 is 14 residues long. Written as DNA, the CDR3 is TGCGCCAGCAGCCGGGGGGGACAGGGGACTGAAGCTTTCTTT. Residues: CASSRGGQGTEAFF.

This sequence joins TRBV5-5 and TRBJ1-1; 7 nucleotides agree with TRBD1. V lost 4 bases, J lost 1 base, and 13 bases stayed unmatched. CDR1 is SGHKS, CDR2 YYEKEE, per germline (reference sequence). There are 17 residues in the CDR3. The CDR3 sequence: CASSLRPGTETNTEAFF. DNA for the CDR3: TGTGCCAGCAGCCTTCGTCCCGGGACAGAAACGAACACTGAAGCTTTCTTT.

Here the CDR3 reads CASSQDARGPQHF. In DNA, the CDR3 is TGCGCCAGCAGCCAAGATGCACGGGGGCCCCAGCATTTT. The chain carries TRBV4-3 and TRBJ1-5; D ambiguous. The CDR3 extends over 13 amino acids. The V end lost 0 bases, the J end lost 9 bases, and 9 bases lay between the germline ends. Per germline, CDR1 LGHNA and CDR2 YSLEER.